This TCR beta chain was recovered during a study of T cells in localized non-small cell lung cancer. Study findings and constraints: Uninvolved adjacent lung showed higher T cell clonality than tumor. Owing to sequencing of a solitary tumor region, heterogeneity cannot be discounted. The study detected a median about 60 of the top 100 tumor clones in adjacent lung.

Turning to this clone: Its antigen remains unknown.

Assay: immunoSEQ multiplex PCR; the TCRdb copy retains only in-frame clones and omits some. The repertoire holds roughly 40,000 clones, with over 75% as singletons. V dropped 6 bases and J dropped 3; count of bases not matched to a gene: 5. The germline V gene has CDR1 SNHLY and CDR2 FYNNEI. This CDR3 region has 14 residues. J is TRBJ2-7 and V is TRBV2; 10 bases match TRBD2. This clonotype was sampled from a woman aged 35-75 years with stage I lung adenocarcinoma. The material was peripheral blood, obtained before any cancer treatment. Written as DNA, the CDR3 is TGTGCCAGCAGGGGCTCTAGCGGGAGCTACGAGCAGTACTTC. Its translation is CASRGSSGSYEQYF.